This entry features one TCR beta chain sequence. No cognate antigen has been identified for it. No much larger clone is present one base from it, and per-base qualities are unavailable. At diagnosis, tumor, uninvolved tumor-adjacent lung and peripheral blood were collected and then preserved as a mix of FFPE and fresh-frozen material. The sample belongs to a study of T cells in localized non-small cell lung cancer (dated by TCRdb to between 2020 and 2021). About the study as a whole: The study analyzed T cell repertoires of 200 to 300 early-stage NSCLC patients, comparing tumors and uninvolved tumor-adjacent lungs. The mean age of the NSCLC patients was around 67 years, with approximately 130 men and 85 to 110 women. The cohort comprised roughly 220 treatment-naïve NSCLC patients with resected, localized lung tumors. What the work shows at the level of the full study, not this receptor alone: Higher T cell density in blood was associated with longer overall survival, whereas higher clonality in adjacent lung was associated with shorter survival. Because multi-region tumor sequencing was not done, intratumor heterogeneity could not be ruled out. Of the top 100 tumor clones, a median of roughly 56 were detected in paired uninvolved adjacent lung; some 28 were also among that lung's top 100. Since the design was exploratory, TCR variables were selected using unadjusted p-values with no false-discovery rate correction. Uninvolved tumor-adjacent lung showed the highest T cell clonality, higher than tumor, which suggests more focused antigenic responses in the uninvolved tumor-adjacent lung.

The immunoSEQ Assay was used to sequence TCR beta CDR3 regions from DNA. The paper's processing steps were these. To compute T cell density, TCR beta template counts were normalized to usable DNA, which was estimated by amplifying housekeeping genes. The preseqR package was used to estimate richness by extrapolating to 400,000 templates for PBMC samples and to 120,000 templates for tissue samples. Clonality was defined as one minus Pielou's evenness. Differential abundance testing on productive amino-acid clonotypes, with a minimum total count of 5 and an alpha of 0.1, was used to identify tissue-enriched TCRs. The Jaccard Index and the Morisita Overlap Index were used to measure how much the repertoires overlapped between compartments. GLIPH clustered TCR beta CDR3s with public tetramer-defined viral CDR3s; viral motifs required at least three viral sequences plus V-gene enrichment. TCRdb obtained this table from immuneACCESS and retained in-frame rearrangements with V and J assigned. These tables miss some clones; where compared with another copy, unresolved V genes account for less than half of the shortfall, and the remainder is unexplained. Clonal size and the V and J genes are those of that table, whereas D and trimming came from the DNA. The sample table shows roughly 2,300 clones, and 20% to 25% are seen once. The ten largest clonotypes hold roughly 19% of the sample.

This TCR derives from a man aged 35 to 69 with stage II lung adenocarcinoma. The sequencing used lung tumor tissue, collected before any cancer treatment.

CDR3 protein: CASSHLAGDPYEQYF. At the DNA level, the sequence is TGTGCCAGCAGCCATCTAGCGGGAGACCCCTACGAGCAGTACTTC. The V gene is TRBV14 and the J gene is TRBJ2-7, with 10 bases aligning to TRBD2. CDR1 and CDR2 are read off the germline V gene as SGHDN and FVKESK. Inclusive of the bounding cysteine and phenylalanine, the CDR3 is 15 residues long. Solely the CDR3 DNA is kept, with 45 bases framed from the first base. V lost 3 bases and J lost 2 bases, and the count of bases not matched to a germline gene is 4.